Below, 17 T cell receptor beta chains from the same sample are listed, as sequenced in a study of Tregs in tolerant kidney transplant recipients. Recipients received nonmyeloablative bone marrow transplants from related graft donors, with transient mixed chimerism. Only in-frame clones appear in the TCRdb table, and some are missing; sequencing was by immunoSEQ multiplex PCR. This sample lists 11,000 to 15,000 clones; its ten largest clones have 25% to 30%. Sequencing used CD8+ T cells from blood (PBMCs), obtained 6 months after the transplant. Source of these receptors: a human patient who received a combined kidney and bone marrow transplant. Some T cells may originate from the graft donor.

Remarks on this clone: The sequence runs out 3 residues before the end of the CDR3; the remainder is reconstructed from the germline J gene. This chain links TRBV6-2 or TRBV6-3 with TRBJ1-1; 7 nucleotides agree with TRBD1. The CDR3 totals 15 residues. The V segment lost 5 bases and the J segment 0 bases; nucleotides outside the gene matches: 6. Germline CDR1 and CDR2: MNHEY and SVGEGT. The CDR3 reads CASSTGTAMNTEAFF. Incomplete CDR3 DNA: TGTGCCAGCAGTACGGGGACAGCTATGAACACTGAA.

As regards this clone: The read halts 3 residues ahead of the CDR3 end, with the missing end drawn from the germline J gene. The chain carries TRBV2 and TRBJ1-2, with 7 bases aligning to TRBD1. Germline values: CDR1 SNHLY, CDR2 FYNNEI. J lost 6 bases, V lost 6 bases, and 7 bases had no gene match. The CDR3 covers 13 residues. The CDR3 bases that were read are TGTGCCAGCAGCGCAGGGGGTTTCGATGGC. Translated, it gives CASSAGGFDG. The whole CDR3 region reads CASSAGGFDGYTF.

Remarks on this clone: Read data end 3 residues before the CDR3 end; the end is taken from the germline J gene. This chain joins TRBV7-8 and TRBJ2-7; the D call may be TRBD1 or TRBD2 (5 bases each). The germline CDR1 and CDR2 sequences are SGHVS and FQNEAQ. V lost 4 bases, J lost 2 bases, and 18 bases lay in between. The CDR3 covers 16 residues. The sequenced part of the CDR3 DNA is TGTGCCAGCAGCTCCCTCAGGGTGGGAGCCGCCTACGAG. Translating it yields CASSSLRVGAAYE. The entire CDR3 protein is CASSSLRVGAAYEQYF. Full variable domain (rest looked up from reference TRBV7-8 and TRBJ2-7): GAGVSQSPRYKVAKRGQDVALRCDPISGHVSLFWYQQALGQGPEFLTYFQNEAQLDKSGLPSDRFFAERPEGSVSTLKIQRTQQEDSAVYLCASSSLRVGAAYEQYFGPGTRLTVT.

Worth noting for this clone: With the read ending 3 residues before the CDR3 end, the germline J gene is used to fill in that end. V and J are TRBV7-9 and TRBJ2-7; D is unclear. Germline V gene sequence: CDR1 SEHNR, CDR2 FQNEAQ (reference sequence). V lost 8 bases to trimming and J lost 0 bases, with 8 bases between them. This CDR3 contains 12 residues. CDR3 region: CASARSSYEQYF. The DNA read from the CDR3 is TGTGCCAGCGCCAGGAGCTCCTACGAG.

A remark on this clone: Read sequence stops 3 residues before the CDR3 end, and the germline J gene provides the missing end. The J gene is TRBJ2-4, the V gene TRBV27, with 10 bases lining up with TRBD2. The V segment lost 1 base and the J segment 6 bases; nucleotides outside the gene matches: 3. CDR1 is MNHEY and CDR2 is SMNVEV in the germline V gene (reference sequence). The CDR3 is 15 residues long. The CDR3 protein is CASSLYSSGGNIQYF. The CDR3 DNA, read in part, is TGTGCCAGCAGTTTATACTCTAGCGGGGGAAACATT.

Note on this clone: Read sequence stops 3 residues before the CDR3 end, and the germline J gene provides the missing end. The chain links TRBV2 to TRBJ2-1, with TRBD2 identical over 14 bases. V trimming: 4 bases; J trimming: 7 bases; junction bases outside the gene matches: 0. Germline V gene sequence: CDR1 SNHLY, CDR2 FYNNEI. This CDR3 region has 14 residues. The DNA read from the CDR3 is TGTGCCAGCAGTGGACTAGCGGGAGGGAATGAG. Translated, it gives CASSGLAGGNE. The whole CDR3 sequence is CASSGLAGGNEQFF.

As concerns this clone: The CDR3 extends 3 residues past the end of the read, so its final part is completed from the germline J gene. The chain combines TRBV7-8 with TRBJ1-1, with 7 positions matching TRBD1. This CDR3 has 15 residues. V gave up 2 bases and J gave up 0 bases; unmatched junction bases: 3. Germline-derived CDR1 and CDR2 are SGHVS and FQNEAQ. The CDR3 spells CASSLPGTVNTEAFF. The covered CDR3 bases are TGTGCCAGCAGCTTACCCGGGACAGTGAACACTGAA.

Note on this clone: The read finishes 3 residues shy of the CDR3 end, and the germline J gene is used to complete it. This chain uses TRBV7-9 with TRBJ1-2; D gene ambiguous. Germline-derived CDR1 and CDR2 are SEHNR and FQNEAQ (reference sequence). This CDR3 contains 15 residues. Partial CDR3 DNA: TGTGCCAGCAGCTATCCAGAGGGCCCACCCTACGAC. Its translation is CASSYPEGPPYD. The entire CDR3 protein is CASSYPEGPPYDYTF.

With respect to this clone: From the germline J gene comes the end of the CDR3, since the read stops 3 residues before it. The J gene is TRBJ2-3, the V gene TRBV12-3 or TRBV12-4, with 8 bases aligning to TRBD2. The CDR3 spans 16 residues. V trimming: 3 bases; J trimming: 0 bases; junction bases outside the gene matches: 5. This CDR3 is CASSLTGGASTDTQYF. The sequenced CDR3 bases are TGTGCCAGCAGTTTGACCGGGGGGGCTAGCACAGATACG.

Comments on this clone: The missing CDR3 end, 3 residues past where the read stops, is filled in from the germline J gene. The chain is built from TRBV6-1 and TRBJ2-5; D is tentatively TRBD1 or TRBD2 (5 bases each). CDR3 length: 16 amino acids. V was trimmed by 0 bases and J by 6 bases, leaving 17 bases between them. Germline values: CDR1 MNHNS, CDR2 SASEGT. The CDR3 region is CASSEAGQGVGKTQYF. The CDR3 DNA, read in part, is TGTGCCAGCAGTGAAGCAGGCCAGGGAGTCGGAAAGACC.

To note about this clone: The CDR3 end falls 3 residues outside the read, so it is completed with the germline J gene. The V gene is TRBV7-9, the J gene TRBJ1-5, with 9 nucleotides matching TRBD1. CDR3 length equals 14 residues. Germline-derived CDR1 and CDR2 are SEHNR and FQNEAQ (reference sequence). V was clipped by 4 bases and J by 5 bases; unmatched bases: 3. The CDR3: CASSWTGEDQPQHF. CDR3 bases read: TGTGCCAGCAGCTGGACAGGGGAGGATCAGCCC.

On this clone: The observed sequence ends 3 residues before the CDR3 terminus, with the missing tail filled in from the germline J gene. The rearrangement uses TRBV7-6 and TRBJ2-3; 10 bases fit TRBD2. The CDR3 consists of 15 residues. V gave up 5 bases and J gave up 4 bases; unmatched junction bases: 6. The germline V gene has CDR1 SGHVS and CDR2 FNYEAQ. The CDR3 region is CASSASGGWSDTQYF. The sequenced CDR3 bases are TGTGCCAGCAGCGCTAGCGGGGGCTGGTCAGATACG.

Points on this clone: The observed sequence ends 3 residues before the CDR3 terminus, with the missing tail filled in from the germline J gene. The gene calls are TRBV5-6 and TRBJ2-7; possible D gene TRBD2, 6 bases. CDR3 length equals 13 residues. Trimming left V 4 bases short and J 5 bases short, with 13 bases between. CDR1 and CDR2 from the germline V gene are SGHDT and YYEEEE. The part of the CDR3 DNA that was read is TGTGCCAGCAGCGTGGGCGGGGCTCACGAG. This sequence encodes CASSVGGAHE. In full, the CDR3 reads CASSVGGAHEQYF.

In the case of this clone: Sequencing ends 3 residues short of the CDR3 end; the germline J gene provides the rest. This chain uses TRBV5-6 with TRBJ1-1, with D unresolved. The V end lost 2 bases, the J end lost 1 base, and 6 bases lay between the germline ends. Germline CDR1 is SGHDT and CDR2 is YYEEEE. This CDR3 has 13 residues. The chain's CDR3 is CASSLYSNTEAFF. The CDR3 DNA, read in part, is TGTGCCAGCAGCTTATATTCGAACACTGAA.

Turning to this clone: The CDR3 end is not reached by the read, which stops 3 residues before it; the germline J gene fills it in. This rearrangement joins TRBV4-1 to TRBJ1-1; a weak D match, TRBD1 (5 bases). V was trimmed by 2 bases and J by 4 bases, leaving 8 bases between them. Germline CDR1 reads MGHRA; CDR2 reads YSYEKL. The CDR3 is 13 amino acids. The chain's CDR3 is CASSQRGGTEAFF. The CDR3 bases that were read are TGCGCCAGCAGCCAAAGGGGTGGCACTGAA.

In the case of this clone: From the germline J gene comes the end of the CDR3, since the read stops 3 residues before it. The rearrangement uses TRBV14 and TRBJ1-1; 10 nucleotides align to TRBD1. Germline CDR1 is SGHDN and CDR2 is FVKESK. This CDR3 is built from 18 residues. The sequenced part of the CDR3 DNA is TGTGCCAGCAGCCAAGATTTTGGGACAGGGGCACTTAGTAGAGAA. This codes for CASSQDFGTGALSRE. In full, the CDR3 is CASSQDFGTGALSREAFF.

With respect to this clone: Read data end 3 residues before the CDR3 end; the end is taken from the germline J gene. The rearrangement joins TRBV6-1 to TRBJ1-2, with 7 bases identical to TRBD1. This CDR3 is 14 amino acids long. Germline CDR1 is MNHNS and CDR2 is SASEGT. The sequenced part of the CDR3 DNA is TGTGCCAGCAGTGACGGGACAGACGCCTACGAC. Translating gives CASSDGTDAYD. The entire CDR3 sequence reads CASSDGTDAYDYTF.